What follows is one T cell receptor beta chain and its context. These data originate in a study of T cell repertoires in aging, cancer and after chemotherapy. Study at large: Patients with glioblastoma brain tumors were sampled before and after temozolomide-based therapy. The full dataset contained several million TCR reads.

A mixed TRB-A/B primer pool amplified rearranged TRB by multiplex touch-down PCR. TCRdb redid the calling of the multiplex PCR reads with MiXCR, one entry per CDR3 protein. The sample has thousands of distinct CDR3 sequences, 50% to 75% seen once. Amplification of TCR beta used genomic DNA extracted from peripheral blood. V lost 3 bases to trimming and J lost 5 bases; unmatched junction nucleotides: 2. CDR3 size: 16 residues. The germline CDR1 and CDR2 sequences are SNHLY and FYNNEI. This clonotype originated in a human donor with a solid tumor. This chain connects TRBV2 to TRBJ2-3; the match to TRBD2 covers 16 bases. Sequencing was carried out using blood. The CDR3 region is CASSEGLAGGLDTQYF. The CDR3 nucleotides are TGTGCCAGCAGTGAGGGACTAGCGGGGGGGCTAGATACGCAGTATTTT.